The sequence of this T cell receptor (beta chain) was determined in a study of CD8+ T cells in alopecia areata. General study results and limits: Tofacitinib significantly brought down scalp clonality and expanded CD8+ clones among top 100. Uncertainty about whether baseline CD8+ expansion is linked to response remains, with one nonresponder. TCRs were shared less clearly across patients than in mice, possibly for HLA-related reasons.

Specified treatment: oral pan-JAK inhibitor, 5-10 mg twice daily. cDNA serving as the sequencing template came from extracted, reverse transcribed RNA. TCRdb's copy holds only in-frame clones and misses some; the assay was immunoSEQ multiplex PCR. Among 150,000 to 200,000 clones listed, about three fifths were seen once. The table lists this clone with a few counts. The target antigen is unknown. This clonotype was obtained from a human donor with alopecia areata. The material was CD4+ T cells sorted from blood, obtained at week 24, from a patient treated with tofacitinib.

This chain's CDR3 is CASSMVQGARGTGELFF. The CDR3 region has the DNA TGTGCCAGTAGTATGGTCCAGGGGGCACGAGGTACCGGGGAGCTGTTTTTT. The V and J genes are TRBV19 and TRBJ2-2, with TRBD1 identical over 8 bases. CDR1 and CDR2 (germline): LNHDA, SQIVND (reference sequence). V was clipped by 3 bases and J by 5 bases; unmatched bases: 11. CDR3 length equals 17 residues.